These 23 T cell receptor beta chains came from one sample sequenced in a study of blood T cell repertoires in COVID-19. Clones were sequenced by immunoSEQ multiplex PCR, and TCRdb holds only the in-frame ones, with some missing. The sample includes about 200,000 clones, more than 75% of them seen just once. The source material was peripheral blood. These receptors were obtained from a human donor in a cohort sampled during active COVID-19.

V usage is TRBV7-9 and J usage is TRBJ2-3, with a weak D call TRBD1 (5 bases). Germline V gene lookup returns CDR1 SEHNR and CDR2 FQNEAQ (reference sequence). This CDR3 is built from 14 residues. V was cut by 3 bases and J by 1 base, with 8 bases left in between. Here the CDR3 DNA reads TGTGCCAGCAGCTTGGGGCCGGGCACAGATACGCAGTATTTT. Its protein is CASSLGPGTDTQYF.

The J gene is TRBJ1-5, the V gene TRBV7-2; TRBD1 matches at 8 bases. There are 16 residues in the CDR3. J gave up 2 bases and V 3 bases, and 6 bases lay outside the gene matches. Germline loops: CDR1 SGHTA, CDR2 FQGNSA. The CDR3 sequence is CASSFQGALGNQPQHF. As DNA, the CDR3 is TGTGCCAGCAGCTTTCAGGGGGCTCTGGGCAATCAGCCCCAGCATTTT.

The V gene is TRBV5-4, the J gene TRBJ2-2; 7 nucleotides match TRBD2. Unmatched junction bases numbered 12, after V lost 0 bases and J lost 7 bases. From germline, CDR1 is SGHNT and CDR2 YYREEE (reference sequence). This CDR3 region has 17 residues. CDR3 bases: TGTGCCAGCAGCTTGGGTTCGGGCCTCAGCGGGGTCGGGGAGCTGTTTTTT. It specifies CASSLGSGLSGVGELFF.

The V gene is TRBV2, the J gene TRBJ2-1; TRBD2 aligns across 12 bases. The ends lost 5 bases at V and 4 bases at J; junction bases unmatched: 6. Per the germline V gene, CDR1 is SNHLY and CDR2 is FYNNEI. The CDR3 loop spans 16 amino acids. CDR3 residues: CASSQLTSGGYNEQFF. DNA for the CDR3: TGTGCCAGCAGTCAACTGACTAGCGGGGGATACAATGAGCAGTTCTTC.

V and J are TRBV6-5 and TRBJ2-1; 7 bases match TRBD1. CDR1 is MNHEY and CDR2 is SVGAGI in the germline V gene. The junction had 9 bases not matched to a gene; V was cut back by 6 bases and J by 1 base. This CDR3 is 16 amino acids long. CDR3 sequence (DNA): TGTGCCAGCAGATACGCCGGGACAGTATCCTACAATGAGCAGTTCTTC. Translated: CASRYAGTVSYNEQFF.

The CDR3 reads CASSPTGQSTDTQYF. In DNA, the CDR3 is TGTGCCAGCTCACCTACGGGACAAAGCACAGATACGCAGTATTTT. The chain couples TRBV18 to TRBJ2-3, with D possibly being TRBD1 (6 bases). In germline, CDR1 is KGHSH, CDR2 LQKENI. CDR3 size: 15 residues. With 3 bases removed from V and 0 bases from J, the gap between germline ends came to 10 bases.

The rearrangement joins TRBV24-1 to TRBJ2-3; 8 positions match TRBD2. This CDR3 spans 14 amino acids. Germline V gives CDR1 KGHDR, CDR2 SFDVKD. Trimming removed 4 bases from V and 6 bases from J; junction bases left unmatched: 5. CDR3 in DNA: TGTGCCACCAGTGACGGGGGGGGCCGGGATACGCAGTATTTT. Its translation is CATSDGGGRDTQYF.

The rearrangement uses TRBV7-9 and TRBJ2-5; 8 bases are shared with TRBD1. The CDR3 covers 14 residues. J lost 4 bases, V lost 6 bases, and 7 bases had no gene match. CDR1 SEHNR and CDR2 FQNEAQ come from the germline V gene (reference sequence). CDR3: CASRSTGVGETQYF. For the CDR3, the DNA is TGTGCCAGCAGGTCGACAGGGGTGGGAGAGACCCAGTACTTC.

The rearrangement uses TRBV7-9 and TRBJ1-1; D may be TRBD1 (6 bases). CDR3 length: 16 residues. Germline CDR1 reads SEHNR; CDR2 reads FQNEAQ (reference sequence). Trimming removed 5 bases at V and 1 base at J, with 17 bases between. CDR3 residues: CASSRRPQGPNTEAFF. The CDR3 DNA follows: TGTGCCAGCAGCCGTCGGCCCCAGGGGCCGAACACTGAAGCTTTCTTT.

This clone was recorded a few times. The chain has TRBV2 and TRBJ2-5; TRBD2 might be the D (5 bases). Looked up from germline, CDR1 is SNHLY and CDR2 is FYNNEI. There are 16 residues in the CDR3. The V gene lost 2 bases and the J gene lost 4 bases, with 17 bases spanning the gap. This CDR3 reads CASSEKKREGGETQYF. In nucleotides, the CDR3 is TGTGCCAGCAGTGAAAAGAAGCGCGAGGGCGGAGAGACCCAGTACTTC.

A word on this clone: The junction and the germline gene differ at one end; a read error may be behind it. The chain joins TRBV20-1 to TRBJ2-7, with 8 bases that match TRBD2. Germline CDR1 DFQATT, CDR2 SNEGSKA (reference sequence). This CDR3 has 11 amino acids. In nucleotides, the CDR3 is TGCAGTGCTAGAGATGGAGCGGGAGTTGACTTC. Translated, it gives CSARDGAGVDF.

The rearrangement uses TRBV18 and TRBJ2-6, with 8 bases lining up with TRBD1. The CDR3 covers 17 residues. Germline V gene sequence: CDR1 KGHSH, CDR2 LQKENI. Trimming removed 3 bases from V and 0 bases from J; junction bases left unmatched: 4. The CDR3 DNA reads TGTGCCAGCTCACCGCAGGGGGCTATCTCTGGGGCCAACGTCCTGACTTTC. Protein: CASSPQGAISGANVLTF.

The genes are TRBV9 and TRBJ2-3, with TRBD2 identical over 12 bases. Trimming at V came to 0 bases and at J to 0 bases, leaving 11 bases not matched to a gene. This CDR3 region has 20 residues. Germline loops: CDR1 SGDLS, CDR2 YYNGEE. This chain's CDR3 is CASSVEPSGGARASTDTQYF. The CDR3 region has the DNA TGTGCCAGCAGCGTAGAGCCTAGCGGGGGGGCGAGAGCTAGCACAGATACGCAGTATTTT.

The V gene is TRBV12-5, the J gene TRBJ1-2; D unresolved. Trimming took off 1 base at V and 8 bases at J, with 14 bases between the two ends. The CDR3 is made up of 14 amino acids. Germline V lookup: CDR1 LGHNT, CDR2 FRNRAP. This CDR3 is CASGLASRGSGYTF. CDR3 nucleotide sequence: TGTGCTAGTGGTTTGGCCTCTCGGGGTAGCGGCTACACCTTC. The variable domain in full, completed from reference TRBV12-5 and TRBJ1-2, reads DARVTQTPRHKVTEMGQEVTMRCQPILGHNTVFWYRQTMMQGLELLAYFRNRAPLDDSGMPKDRFSAEMPDATLATLKIQPSEPRDSAVYFCASGLASRGSGYTFGSGTRLTVV.

This chain connects TRBV10-2 to TRBJ1-6, with D possibly TRBD1 on 5 matching bases. Between the trimmed V and J ends, which lost 0 bases and 7 bases, there was a span of 10 bases. This CDR3 has 15 residues. Germline V lookup: CDR1 WSHSY, CDR2 SAAADI. CDR3 loop: CASSESRQYNSPLHF. DNA for the CDR3: TGCGCCAGCAGTGAGTCCCGACAGTACAATTCACCCCTCCACTTT.

The gene calls are TRBV28 and TRBJ2-6; no clear D. V was trimmed by 5 bases and J by 5 bases, leaving 13 bases between them. The CDR3 is made up of 15 amino acids. Germline V gives CDR1 MDHEN, CDR2 SYDVKM. This CDR3 reads CASSPQALRANVLTF. CDR3 DNA: TGTGCCAGCAGTCCTCAGGCCCTTCGGGCCAACGTCCTGACTTTC.

The sample holds many counts of this clone. Other nucleotide sequences in the sample specify the same CDR3. The chain has TRBV9 and TRBJ2-1; 12 bases fit TRBD2. Germline-derived CDR1 and CDR2 are SGDLS and YYNGEE. The CDR3 length is 15 residues. J lost 5 bases, V lost 0 bases, and 0 bases had no gene match. The CDR3 protein is CASSVGLAGDNEQFF. CDR3 coding DNA: TGTGCCAGCAGCGTAGGACTAGCGGGGGACAATGAGCAGTTCTTC.

This sequence joins TRBV28 and TRBJ2-2; D is ambiguous. Deletions cut 3 bases from V and 1 base from J, with 15 bases between. Germline V CDR1 and CDR2: MDHEN, SYDVKM. The CDR3 runs 17 residues. The CDR3 sequence: CASSFSGSGWNTGELFF. The CDR3 DNA follows: TGTGCCAGCAGTTTTTCCGGCTCAGGTTGGAACACCGGGGAGCTGTTTTTT.

This chain joins TRBV29-1 and TRBJ2-7; D remains ambiguous. Trimming pared 7 bases from V and 7 bases from J, leaving 23 bases between. The CDR3 is made up of 14 amino acids. Germline V gene lookup returns CDR1 SQVTM and CDR2 ANQGSEA. This CDR3 reads CSAVPGGLVGEQYF. Written as DNA, the CDR3 is TGCAGCGCCGTCCCAGGTGGGCTCGTTGGAGAGCAGTACTTC.

This chain joins TRBV11-2 and TRBJ2-7; D unresolved. The CDR3 covers 13 residues. The V gene lost 5 bases and the J gene lost 4 bases, with 12 bases spanning the gap. The V gene's germline CDR1 is SGHAT and CDR2 FQNNGV. In DNA, the CDR3 is TGTGCCAGCAGCATTCCTACAGTTTACGAGCAGTACTTC. This sequence encodes CASSIPTVYEQYF. Supplemented by reference TRBV11-2 and TRBJ2-7, the full variable domain reads EAGVAQSPRYKIIEKRQSVAFWCNPISGHATLYWYQQILGQGPKLLIQFQNNGVVDDSQLPKDRFSAERLKGVDSTLKIQPAKLEDSAVYLCASSIPTVYEQYFGPGTRLTVT.

The J gene is TRBJ2-5, the V gene TRBV12-3 or TRBV12-4; TRBD1 agrees at 8 bases. The CDR3 runs to 13 residues. V trimming: 5 bases; J trimming: 2 bases; junction bases outside the gene matches: 1. The CDR3 sequence is CASSNRGQETQYF. Written as DNA, the CDR3 is TGTGCCAGCAGTAACAGGGGGCAAGAGACCCAGTACTTC.

Here the CDR3 DNA reads TGTGCCAGCAGTTACCCAACTAGCGGAATATACAATGAGCAGTTCTTC. Encoded protein: CASSYPTSGIYNEQFF. The chain combines TRBV6-2 or TRBV6-3 with TRBJ2-1, with 8 bases that match TRBD2. V was clipped by 2 bases and J by 4 bases; unmatched bases: 7. Germline V gives CDR1 MNHEY, CDR2 SVGEGT. This CDR3 region has 16 residues.

This clone was seen more than once but under ten times. The rearrangement uses TRBV23-1 and TRBJ2-7; a possible D gene is TRBD1 (6 bases). TRBV23-1 is marked as an open reading frame, function uncertain. This CDR3 has 13 residues. The germline V and J ends were trimmed by 2 bases and 5 bases, with 10 bases remaining between them. The CDR3 sequence: CASSQTGIHEQYF. CDR3 bases: TGCGCCAGCAGTCAAACAGGGATCCACGAGCAGTACTTC.